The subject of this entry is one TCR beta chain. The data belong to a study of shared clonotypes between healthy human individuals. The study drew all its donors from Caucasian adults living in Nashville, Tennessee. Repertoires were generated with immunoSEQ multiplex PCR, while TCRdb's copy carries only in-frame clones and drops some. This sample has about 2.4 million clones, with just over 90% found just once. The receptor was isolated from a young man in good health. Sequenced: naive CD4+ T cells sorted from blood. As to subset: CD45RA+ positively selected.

The CDR3 coding sequence is TGTGCCAGTAGTCCGGGGACCGAGACCGGGGAGCTGTTTTTT. Encoded protein: CASSPGTETGELFF. The rearrangement joins TRBV19 to TRBJ2-2, with D perhaps assigned TRBD1 or TRBD2 (5 bases each). V dropped 5 bases and J dropped 5 bases, with 12 bases sitting between them. This CDR3 region has 14 residues. In germline, CDR1 is LNHDA, CDR2 SQIVND (reference sequence).